This T cell receptor (beta chain) was found in a study of T cells expressing NK-cell markers (dated by TCRdb to the early 2020s). In the study overall: Fewer than ten donors provided sorted CD3+CD56+NKG2C+, CD3+CD56+NKG2C- and CD3+CD56-NKG2C+ T-cell subsets, whose TCR beta-chain repertoires were profiled. The eight sequenced donors were randomly selected healthy volunteers, three men and five women. Seven of the eight sequenced donors were HCMV-seropositive and one was HCMV-seronegative. The libraries were sequenced on Illumina HiSeq 2000/2500, MiSeq or NextSeq, producing 2 x 150 bp reads.

Turning to this clonotype: It has no known antigen specificity.

Its CDR3 holds 16 amino acids, cysteine through phenylalanine. The record lacks a DNA sequence. Via the germline V gene (reference sequence), CDR1 is SGHNT and CDR2 YYREEE. HCMV-specific IgG was detected in serum with a commercial ELISA kit to determine HCMV serostatus. Peripheral blood mononuclear cells were isolated from blood by Ficoll density gradient centrifugation. Instrument used: Illumina HiSeq 2000. TCR beta cDNA libraries were prepared using 5'RACE template switching, which introduced a universal primer site and unique molecular identifiers. Priming for cDNA synthesis came from the TCR beta constant segment, and two successive PCR amplification steps followed. Concerning the study's data processing: MIGEC handled demultiplexing of the reads and grouping by UMI, while MiTCR was used to assemble and quantify clonotypes. Only TCR cDNA sequences supported by at least two reads were kept to exclude erroneous sequences. Downstream repertoire analysis used the tcR package, and clonotypes were matched across fractions by CDR3 nucleotide sequence plus V segment. VDJmatch was used to annotate antigen specificity against VDJdb, with one amino acid substitution in CDR3 permitted. After the reads were reprocessed by TCRdb, one entry was made per CDR3 protein sequence, with no DNA. The V and J calls and clone size are TCRdb's, not the authors'. This sample's table lists about 260,000 distinct CDR3 sequences. About 0.39% of the sample lies in the top ten.

The research as a whole found: Those dominant clonotypes were again the most abundant among CD3+CD56-NKG2C+ cells in a few donors, at about 28.3-65%. In about six donors, the dominant CD3+CD56+NKG2C+ clonotypes were found to rank among the top 10 CD8+ clonotypes and to make up roughly 1.0-7.0% of CD8+ T cells. It remained unclear whether the expanded NKG2C-expressing T cell clones were specific for HCMV antigens.

The sample was blood T cells: a sorted CD56 or NKG2C T cell subset, CD4+ or CD8+ T cells, or bulk PBMC T cells (not recorded which). Recombination connected TRBV5-4 to TRBJ2-4; TCRdb designates TRBD1, a call that cannot be tested without DNA. This sequence originates from a man between 18 and 35 years old in good health. Donor details come from another sample of the same person, matched by shared clones. The CDR3 sequence is CASSSGQGIAKNIQYF.